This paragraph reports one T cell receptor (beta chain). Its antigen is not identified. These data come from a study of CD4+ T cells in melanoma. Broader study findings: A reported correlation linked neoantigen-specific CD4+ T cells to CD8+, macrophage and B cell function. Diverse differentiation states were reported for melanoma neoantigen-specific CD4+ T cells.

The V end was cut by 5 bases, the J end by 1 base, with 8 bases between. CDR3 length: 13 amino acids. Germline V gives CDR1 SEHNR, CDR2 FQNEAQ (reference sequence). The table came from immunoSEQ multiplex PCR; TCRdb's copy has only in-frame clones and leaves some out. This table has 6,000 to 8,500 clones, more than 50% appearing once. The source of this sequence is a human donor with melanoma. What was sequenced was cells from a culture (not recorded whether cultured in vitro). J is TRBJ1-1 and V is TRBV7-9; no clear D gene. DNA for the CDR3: TGTGCCAGCAGCGCCCCAGGGAACACTGAAGCTTTCTTT. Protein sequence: CASSAPGNTEAFF.